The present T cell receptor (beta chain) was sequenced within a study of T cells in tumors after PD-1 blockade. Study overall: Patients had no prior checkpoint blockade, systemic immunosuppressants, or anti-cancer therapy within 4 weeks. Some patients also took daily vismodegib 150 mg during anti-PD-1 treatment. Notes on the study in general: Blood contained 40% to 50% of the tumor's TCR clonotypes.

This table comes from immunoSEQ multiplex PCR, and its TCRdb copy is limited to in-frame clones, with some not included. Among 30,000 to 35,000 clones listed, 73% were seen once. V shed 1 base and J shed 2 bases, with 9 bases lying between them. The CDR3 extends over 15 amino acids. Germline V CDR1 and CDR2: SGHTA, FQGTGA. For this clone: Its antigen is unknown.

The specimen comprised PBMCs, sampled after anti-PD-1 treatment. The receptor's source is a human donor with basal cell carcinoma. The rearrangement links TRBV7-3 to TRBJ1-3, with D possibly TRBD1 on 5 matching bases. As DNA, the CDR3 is TGTGCCAGCAGCTTAAGTCGCAGGGCTGGAAACACCATATATTTT. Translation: CASSLSRRAGNTIYF.